Below are 18 T cell receptor beta chains sequenced from a single sample in a study of cytomegalovirus exposure and HLA in healthy donors. PCR primers comprised 60 Vbeta and 13 Jbeta primers. Only in-frame clones appear in the TCRdb table, and some are missing; sequencing was by immunoSEQ multiplex PCR. The sample yields about 210,000 clones, roughly 82% seen once. The material sequenced was PBMCs. Receptors were obtained from a man aged 40-49 years in good health and CMV-seropositive.

This clone appeared a single time. The chain recombines TRBV7-9 with TRBJ1-5, with D perhaps TRBD1 (5 bases). The V end was cut by 8 bases, the J end by 2 bases, with 7 bases between. The V gene's germline CDR1 is SEHNR and CDR2 FQNEAQ (reference sequence). This CDR3 spans 12 amino acids. This CDR3 reads CASGRGNQPQHF. As DNA, the CDR3 is TGTGCCAGCGGCAGGGGCAATCAGCCCCAGCATTTT.

The gene calls are TRBV6-5 and TRBJ2-7; 7 bases align to TRBD1. J was trimmed by 3 bases and V by 3 bases; bases with no gene match: 11. Per germline, CDR1 MNHEY and CDR2 SVGAGI. The CDR3 sequence is 16 residues long. The CDR3 nucleotides are TGTGCCAGCAGTTATCGCGCACAGGGGTATAGCTACGAGCAGTACTTC. Encoded protein: CASSYRAQGYSYEQYF.

This clone was seen only a few times. DNA for the CDR3: TGTGCCAGCAGCCCAACTCGCAGACAAGTTGGGCTTGAAGCTTTCTTT. It specifies CASSPTRRQVGLEAFF. The chain carries TRBV11-3 and TRBJ1-1; D call uncertain. Trimming left V 5 bases short and J 7 bases short, with 23 bases between. Germline V gives CDR1 SGHNT, CDR2 YENEEA. This CDR3 region has 16 residues.

The gene calls are TRBV20-1 and TRBJ1-2; D remains unclear. This CDR3 has 11 amino acids. CDR1 DFQATT and CDR2 SNEGSKA come from the germline V gene (reference sequence). V lost 8 bases and J lost 2, with 9 bases in between. Here the CDR3 reads CSSNINYGYTF. As DNA, the CDR3 is TGCAGTTCGAACATAAACTATGGCTACACCTTC.

This CDR3 is CASSISQGGNIQYF. CDR3 nucleotides: TGTGCCAGTAGTATAAGCCAGGGCGGAAACATTCAGTACTTC. The chain recombines TRBV19 with TRBJ2-4, with a tentative D call TRBD1 (5 bases). CDR3 length equals 14 residues. V lost 2 bases, J lost 6 bases, and 11 bases lay in between. From germline, CDR1 is LNHDA and CDR2 SQIVND (reference sequence).

The CDR3 coding sequence is TGTGCCAGCAGCGTAGGGCAGAAAGAGACCCAGTACTTC. Amino acids: CASSVGQKETQYF. V usage is TRBV9 and J usage is TRBJ2-5; no reliable D call. V was cut by 0 bases and J by 3 bases, with 6 bases left in between. Per the germline V gene, CDR1 is SGDLS and CDR2 is YYNGEE. The CDR3 length is 13 residues. Full variable domain (missing parts from reference TRBV9 and TRBJ2-5): DSGVTQTPKHLITATGQRVTLRCSPRSGDLSVYWYQQSLDQGLQFLIQYYNGEERAKGNILERFSAQQFPDLHSELNLSSLELGDSALYFCASSVGQKETQYFGPGTRLLVL.

This rearrangement joins TRBV2 to TRBJ2-7, with D maybe TRBD1 (5 bases). Trimming cost V 7 bases and J 0 bases, with 10 bases left between them. CDR1 is SNHLY and CDR2 is FYNNEI in the germline V gene. CDR3 length: 13 residues. The CDR3, as DNA: TGTGCCAGCATCCTGACAGACTCCTACGAGCAGTACGTC. It specifies CASILTDSYEQYV.

This clone turned up a few times. The chain uses TRBV30 and TRBJ2-2, with D tentatively TRBD1 (6 bases). Germline V gene data show CDR1 as GTSNPN and CDR2 as SVGIG (reference sequence). This CDR3 region has 15 residues. Trimming removed 3 bases at V and 0 bases at J, with 11 bases between. The CDR3 nucleotides are TGTGCCTGGAGAAAAACAGGGACGAACACCGGGGAGCTGTTTTTT. It codes for CAWRKTGTNTGELFF.

The rearrangement links TRBV29-1 to TRBJ2-2; D possibly corresponds to TRBD2 (7 bases). Germline CDR1 reads SQVTM; CDR2 reads ANQGSEA. The CDR3 consists of 17 residues. The ends were cut back, 1 base at V and 2 bases at J, with 17 bases in the middle. CDR3 sequence (DNA): TGCAGCGTTGAAGGATGGGAGGGACAAAGAAACACCGGGGAGCTGTTTTTT. This encodes CSVEGWEGQRNTGELFF.

V usage is TRBV28 and J usage is TRBJ2-7; possible D gene TRBD2, 5 bases. Germline lookup yields CDR1 MDHEN and CDR2 SYDVKM. The ends were cut back, 3 bases at V and 4 bases at J, with 13 bases in the middle. CDR3 length: 14 amino acids. The CDR3 protein is CASSFGPGRYEQYV. In DNA form, the CDR3 reads TGTGCCAGCAGTTTCGGACCGGGGAGATACGAGCAGTACGTC.

This clone was detected only a few times. The J gene is TRBJ1-4, the V gene TRBV6-5; D is unclear. The CDR3 sequence is 13 residues long. Germline V CDR1 and CDR2: MNHEY, SVGAGI. The V gene lost 7 bases and the J gene lost 8 bases, with 14 bases spanning the gap. CDR3 DNA sequence: TGTGCCAGCACCTTCCGGGGAGGCGAAAAACTGTTTTTT. Its protein product is CASTFRGGEKLFF.

This chain uses TRBV10-1 with TRBJ2-1; TRBD2 is a possible D gene (5 bases). Trimming left V 0 bases short and J 0 bases short, with 9 bases between. The CDR3 covers 16 residues. The germline CDR1 and CDR2 sequences are WNHNN and SYGVQD (reference sequence). In DNA form, the CDR3 reads TGCGCCAGCAGTGAGTCCCTAACTAGCTCCTACAATGAGCAGTTCTTC. Protein sequence: CASSESLTSSYNEQFF.

CDR3 amino acids: CASSVGDRTIEAFF. In DNA form, the CDR3 reads TGTGCCAGCAGCGTAGGCGACAGAACCATTGAAGCTTTCTTT. The chain couples TRBV9 to TRBJ1-1; tentative D call: TRBD1 (5 bases). Germline V gene lookup returns CDR1 SGDLS and CDR2 YYNGEE. Trimming removed 0 bases at V and 7 bases at J, with 13 bases between. The CDR3 totals 14 residues.

V is TRBV7-9 and J is TRBJ2-1; possible D gene TRBD2, 5 bases. The V end lost 5 bases, the J end lost 1 base, and 12 bases lay between the germline ends. CDR1 is SEHNR, CDR2 FQNEAQ, per germline (reference sequence). The CDR3 runs to 15 residues. The CDR3 sequence: CASSQAVRSYNEQFF. CDR3 DNA: TGTGCCAGCAGCCAAGCGGTGCGATCCTACAATGAGCAGTTCTTC. The whole variable domain, filled in from reference TRBV7-9 and TRBJ2-1, reads DTGVSQNPRHKITKRGQNVTFRCDPISEHNRLYWYRQTLGQGPEFLTYFQNEAQLEKSRLLSDRFSAERPKGSFSTLEIQRTEQGDSAMYLCASSQAVRSYNEQFFGPGTRLTVL.

The V call is TRBV9, the J call TRBJ1-1; 9 bases fit TRBD1. This CDR3 has 14 amino acids. V was pared by 3 bases and J by 5 bases, with 5 bases of the junction left unmatched. CDR1 SGDLS and CDR2 YYNGEE come from the germline V gene. The CDR3 nucleotides are TGTGCCAGCAGCGCGACAGGGGGTTTGACTGAAGCTTTCTTT. As protein: CASSATGGLTEAFF.

The chain has TRBV4-2 and TRBJ2-3, with D possibly TRBD2 on 6 matching bases. CDR3 length equals 15 residues. Germline CDR1 is LGHNA and CDR2 is YNFKEQ. V lost 5 bases and J lost 6, with 18 bases in between. The CDR3 region is CASSFFGGAIDTQYF. CDR3 coding DNA: TGTGCCAGCAGCTTCTTCGGGGGTGCAATTGATACGCAGTATTTT.

The rearrangement links TRBV5-5 to TRBJ1-5, with TRBD1 matching 9 bases. The CDR3 contains 14 residues. Germline loops: CDR1 SGHKS, CDR2 YYEKEE (reference sequence). With V trimmed by 3 bases and J by 7 bases, 5 bases remained unmatched. DNA for the CDR3: TGTGCCAGCAGCTGGGGGACAGGGTACCAGCCCCAGCATTTT. It yields the protein CASSWGTGYQPQHF.

This rearrangement joins TRBV5-1 to TRBJ2-1; D not resolved. Germline-derived CDR1 and CDR2 are SGHRS and YFSETQ. The CDR3 sequence is 13 residues long. Trimming took 0 bases from V and 4 from J, leaving 5 bases between them. CDR3 sequence: CASSLDRYNEQFF. In DNA, the CDR3 is TGCGCCAGCAGCTTGGATCGTTACAATGAGCAGTTCTTC.